The 21 T cell receptor beta chains in this list originate from one sample, sequenced in a study of patients and donors after allogeneic stem cell transplantation. TCRdb called the RT-PCR reads again in MiXCR, with one record for every CDR3 protein. Among hundreds of thousands of distinct CDR3 sequences listed, roughly 17% were seen once. The specimen sequenced was blood, either unsorted or a sorted T cell fraction (not recorded which). The source of these receptors is a human donor who was either an allogeneic HSCT recipient or a stem cell or donor lymphocyte infusion donor (not recorded which). It is not recorded whose cells these are; they may come from a transplant donor.

This clonotype was recorded many times. This rearrangement joins TRBV4-3 to TRBJ2-3; maybe TRBD1 (6 bases). Trimming removed 0 bases from V and 0 bases from J, with 13 bases in between. Germline V CDR1 and CDR2: LGHNA, YSLEER. The CDR3 is 17 amino acids. In nucleotides, the CDR3 is TGCGCCAGCAGCCAAGATCAGGGGCACCTAAGCACAGATACGCAGTATTTT. Its translation is CASSQDQGHLSTDTQYF.

The chain recombines TRBV30 with TRBJ1-5; D remains ambiguous. Germline V gene data show CDR1 as GTSNPN and CDR2 as SVGIG (reference sequence). The CDR3 runs 15 residues. V was cut by 0 bases and J by 4 bases, with 13 bases left in between. CDR3 protein: CAWSVHVRGNQPQHF. The CDR3 DNA is TGTGCCTGGAGTGTACATGTCCGGGGAAATCAGCCCCAGCATTTT. The variable domain in full, with the rest retrieved from reference TRBV30 and TRBJ1-5, is SQTIHQWPATLVQPVGSPLSLECTVEGTSNPNLYWYRQAAGRGLQLLFYSVGIGQISSEVPQNLSASRPQDRQFILSSKKLLLSDSGFYLCAWSVHVRGNQPQHFGDGTRLSIL.

The V gene is TRBV19, the J gene TRBJ2-1; 9 positions agree with TRBD1. Germline V CDR1 and CDR2: LNHDA, SQIVND (reference sequence). This CDR3 has 16 amino acids. After removal of 2 bases from V and 1 base from J, the junction contained 3 bases not matched to a gene. The CDR3 bases are TGTGCCAGTAGTATACCGGGACAGGGTTCCTACAATGAGCAGTTCTTC. This sequence encodes CASSIPGQGSYNEQFF.

The chain links TRBV12-3 or TRBV12-4 to TRBJ2-2; D remains ambiguous. The length of the CDR3 is 17 residues. V lost 7 bases and J 4 bases, leaving 22 bases between the germline ends. The CDR3 DNA reads as TGTGCCAGCACCTTTTCCCCAGACGGATGGCGCACCGGGGAGCTGTTTTTT. It translates to CASTFSPDGWRTGELFF.

This clonotype has just a few counts. V usage is TRBV19 and J usage is TRBJ1-5, with D unresolved. Trimming took 0 bases from V and 0 from J, leaving 12 bases between them. This CDR3 is 17 amino acids long. Germline V gene data show CDR1 as LNHDA and CDR2 as SQIVND (reference sequence). DNA for the CDR3: TGTGCCAGTAGTATAGAGGTTCGTAGTCATAGCAATCAGCCCCAGCATTTT. Amino acid sequence: CASSIEVRSHSNQPQHF.

The table lists this clonotype with a few counts. V is TRBV7-2 and J is TRBJ2-5; tentative D call: TRBD1 (5 bases). Germline values: CDR1 SGHTA, CDR2 FQGNSA. This CDR3 comprises 15 residues. The V end was cut by 2 bases, the J end by 2 bases, with 12 bases between. CDR3 residues: CASSLRVRQQETQYF. The CDR3 DNA is TGTGCCAGCAGCTTAAGAGTTAGACAGCAAGAGACCCAGTACTTC.

V gene TRBV7-2 combines with J gene TRBJ1-2; 9 positions agree with TRBD1. Trimming took 6 bases from V and 5 from J; bases not matched to a gene: 10. CDR3 size: 15 residues. Germline V gives CDR1 SGHTA, CDR2 FQGNSA. The chain's CDR3 is CASSLDRGLRYGYTF. The CDR3 DNA reads as TGTGCCAGCAGTCTAGACAGGGGGTTAAGATATGGCTACACCTTC.

V gene TRBV5-1 combines with J gene TRBJ2-7; TRBD2 might be the D (6 bases). Deletions cut 0 bases from V and 6 bases from J, with 19 bases between. CDR3 length: 16 residues. The V gene's germline CDR1 is SGHRS and CDR2 YFSETQ. The CDR3 sequence is CASSLAGGTPASEQYF. The CDR3 region has the DNA TGCGCCAGCAGCTTGGCCGGGGGAACTCCCGCGTCCGAGCAGTACTTC. Based on the CDR3 plus reference TRBV5-1 and TRBJ2-7, the full variable domain is KAGVTQTPRYLIKTRGQQVTLSCSPISGHRSVSWYQQTPGQGLQFLFEYFSETQRNKGNFPGRFSGRQFSNSRSEMNVSTLELGDSALYLCASSLAGGTPASEQYFGPGTRLTVT.

This clonotype appeared once. The rearrangement uses TRBV7-9 and TRBJ2-1, with a weak D call TRBD2 (5 bases). V lost 5 bases to trimming and J lost 3 bases, with 11 bases between them. The CDR3 is 14 amino acids. Germline V gene data show CDR1 as SEHNR and CDR2 as FQNEAQ (reference sequence). The CDR3 region has the DNA TGTGCCAGCAGCCCCGAGCGGAGCTACAATGAGCAGTTCTTC. Protein: CASSPERSYNEQFF. Full variable domain (rest looked up from reference TRBV7-9 and TRBJ2-1): DTGVSQNPRHKITKRGQNVTFRCDPISEHNRLYWYRQTLGQGPEFLTYFQNEAQLEKSRLLSDRFSAERPKGSFSTLEIQRTEQGDSAMYLCASSPERSYNEQFFGPGTRLTVL.

This clonotype appeared a few times. V usage is TRBV5-1 and J usage is TRBJ2-3; no clear D. V was shortened by 0 bases and J by 0 bases, with 17 bases between the two germline ends. This CDR3 is 18 amino acids long. Germline lookup yields CDR1 SGHRS and CDR2 YFSETQ. Written as DNA, the CDR3 is TGCGCCAGCAGCTTGGCCAGGAGAAGCAACTCTAGCACAGATACGCAGTATTTT. Translation: CASSLARRSNSSTDTQYF.

The V gene is TRBV7-2, the J gene TRBJ1-1; D is perhaps TRBD1 (6 bases). This CDR3 has 14 amino acids. The V gene lost 1 base and the J gene lost 1 base, with 7 bases spanning the gap. The germline V gene has CDR1 SGHTA and CDR2 FQGNSA. The CDR3 nucleotides are TGTGCCAGCAGCTTAGGGGGACAGAACACTGAAGCTTTCTTT. Protein product: CASSLGGQNTEAFF.

This chain connects TRBV27 to TRBJ2-7; D assignment may be TRBD1 or TRBD2 (5 bases each). Germline CDR1 and CDR2: MNHEY and SMNVEV (reference sequence). The CDR3 sequence is 15 residues long. The germline V and J ends were trimmed by 3 bases and 7 bases, with 19 bases remaining between them. CDR3 sequence (DNA): TGTGCCAGCAGTTTGGCAGGGAAGCACTCGGGAGAGCAGTACTTC. This gives the protein CASSLAGKHSGEQYF.

The chain uses TRBV5-4 and TRBJ1-1, with D unresolved. Trimming cost V 2 bases and J 3 bases, with 17 bases left between them. The length of the CDR3 is 16 residues. CDR1 SGHNT and CDR2 YYREEE come from the germline V gene (reference sequence). CDR3 in amino acids: CASSFEASRWYTEAFF. CDR3 DNA: TGTGCCAGCAGCTTCGAGGCCAGCCGGTGGTACACTGAAGCTTTCTTT. Full variable domain (outside the CDR3, taken from reference TRBV5-4 and TRBJ1-1): ETGVTQSPTHLIKTRGQQVTLRCSSQSGHNTVSWYQQALGQGPQFIFQYYREEENGRGNFPPRFSGLQFPNYSSELNVNALELDDSALYLCASSFEASRWYTEAFFGQGTRLTVV.

This chain links TRBV9 with TRBJ2-1, with D perhaps matching TRBD1 or TRBD2 (5 bases each). Germline CDR1 reads SGDLS; CDR2 reads YYNGEE. The V gene lost 0 bases and the J gene lost 8 bases, with 15 bases spanning the gap. CDR3 length equals 15 residues. The CDR3 sequence is CASSVVVGDVDEQFF. CDR3 bases: TGTGCCAGCAGCGTAGTTGTGGGGGACGTCGATGAGCAGTTCTTC.

This clonotype was counted only a few times. The CDR3 DNA reads TGCAGTGCCCAGCGGGACGGGGACAAAAACATTCAGTACTTC. Amino acids: CSAQRDGDKNIQYF. The chain joins TRBV20-1 to TRBJ2-4; 7 bases are shared with TRBD2. The CDR3 is 14 amino acids. Germline loops: CDR1 DFQATT, CDR2 SNEGSKA (reference sequence). Trimming removed 6 bases from V and 3 bases from J; junction bases left unmatched: 8.

The chain joins TRBV7-9 to TRBJ1-2; D not certain. The germline CDR1 and CDR2 sequences are SEHNR and FQNEAQ (reference sequence). With 1 base removed from V and 7 bases from J, the gap between germline ends came to 10 bases. The length of the CDR3 is 13 residues. CDR3 in DNA: TGTGCCAGCAGCTTAGAAGGAACTGGTGGCTACACCTTC. This gives the protein CASSLEGTGGYTF.

The chain combines TRBV4-2 with TRBJ2-3, with D perhaps TRBD1 or TRBD2 (6 bases each). Trimming left V 4 bases short and J 4 bases short, with 18 bases between. CDR3 length: 16 amino acids. The germline CDR1 and CDR2 sequences are LGHNA and YNFKEQ. The CDR3 protein is CASSLLALGAPDTQYF. CDR3 bases: TGTGCCAGCAGCCTACTAGCCCTGGGGGCCCCAGATACGCAGTATTTT.

The J gene is TRBJ1-4, the V gene TRBV7-2; D call uncertain. Trimming removed 2 bases at V and 0 bases at J, with 10 bases between. CDR3 length: 16 amino acids. CDR1 and CDR2 from the germline V gene are SGHTA and FQGNSA. The CDR3 sequence is CASSLTFVTTNEKLFF. The CDR3 nucleotides are TGTGCCAGCAGCTTAACTTTCGTAACAACTAATGAAAAACTGTTTTTT.

This clonotype was counted between two and nine times. This sequence joins TRBV4-1 and TRBJ2-5; no clear D gene. The CDR3 runs 14 residues. Germline loops: CDR1 MGHRA, CDR2 YSYEKL. V dropped 1 base and J dropped 2 bases, with 8 bases sitting between them. The DNA for the CDR3 is TGCGCCAGCAGCCAAGCTGACGGTCAAGAGACCCAGTACTTC. Encoded protein: CASSQADGQETQYF.

At least ten counts were recorded for this clonotype. The chain is built from TRBV7-2 and TRBJ2-6; D is unclear. CDR1 is SGHTA, CDR2 FQGNSA, per germline. The CDR3 sequence is 13 residues long. V lost 0 bases, J lost 9 bases, and 6 bases lay in between. CDR3 protein: CASSLAPVNVLTF. The CDR3 DNA reads as TGTGCCAGCAGCTTAGCCCCCGTCAACGTCCTGACTTTC.

V is TRBV7-3 and J is TRBJ2-5, with 9 nucleotides matching TRBD2. The germline gives CDR1 SGHTA, CDR2 FQGTGA. The CDR3 has 14 residues. V dropped 6 bases and J dropped 2; count of bases not matched to a gene: 4. CDR3 region: CASSGRGGQETQYF. Here the CDR3 DNA reads TGTGCCAGCAGTGGGCGGGGGGGACAAGAGACCCAGTACTTC.